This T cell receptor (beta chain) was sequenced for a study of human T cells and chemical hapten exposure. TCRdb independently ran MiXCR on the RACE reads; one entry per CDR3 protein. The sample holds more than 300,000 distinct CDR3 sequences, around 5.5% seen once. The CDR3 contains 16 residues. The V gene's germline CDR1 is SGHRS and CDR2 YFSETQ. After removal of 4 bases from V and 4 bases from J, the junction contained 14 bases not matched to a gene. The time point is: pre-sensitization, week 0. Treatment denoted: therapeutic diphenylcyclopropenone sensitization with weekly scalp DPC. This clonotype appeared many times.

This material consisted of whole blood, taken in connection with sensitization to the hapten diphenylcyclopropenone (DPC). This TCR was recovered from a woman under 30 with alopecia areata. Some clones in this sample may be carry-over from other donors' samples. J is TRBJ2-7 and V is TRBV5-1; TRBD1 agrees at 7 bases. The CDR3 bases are TGCGCCAGCAGCCCGGTGGCTGGACAGGCGTGGTACGAGCAGTACTTC. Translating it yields CASSPVAGQAWYEQYF.